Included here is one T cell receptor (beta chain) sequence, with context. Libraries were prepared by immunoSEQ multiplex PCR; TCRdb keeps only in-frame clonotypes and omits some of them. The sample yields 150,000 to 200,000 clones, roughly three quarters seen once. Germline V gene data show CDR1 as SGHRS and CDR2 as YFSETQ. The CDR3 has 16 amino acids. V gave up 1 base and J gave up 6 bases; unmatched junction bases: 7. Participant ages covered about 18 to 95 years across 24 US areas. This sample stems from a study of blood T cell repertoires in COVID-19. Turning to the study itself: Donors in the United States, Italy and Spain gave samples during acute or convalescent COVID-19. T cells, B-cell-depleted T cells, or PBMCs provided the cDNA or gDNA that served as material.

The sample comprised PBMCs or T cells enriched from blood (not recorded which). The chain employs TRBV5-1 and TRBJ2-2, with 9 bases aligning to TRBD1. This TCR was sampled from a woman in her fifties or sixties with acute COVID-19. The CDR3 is CASSLSGTGYSGELFF. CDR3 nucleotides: TGCGCCAGCAGCTTGAGTGGGACAGGGTATTCCGGGGAGCTGTTTTTT.